This T cell receptor (beta chain) was recovered during a study of T-cell memory formation after mild COVID-19. Points from the study as a whole: Memory from before infection featured some responding clones, which suggests cross-reactive memory joined. Clones that shrank (day 15 to 85) were balanced CD4/CD8, whereas later expanders leaned CD4+. CD4+ contracting clones were found mainly in CM and EM, and CD8+ ones in EMRA.

Libraries for TCRalpha and TCRbeta carried sample barcodes and unique molecular identifiers via 5'RACE. Via MiXCR, TCRdb re-called the 5' RACE reads, giving one row per CDR3 protein. The table has 340,000 or so distinct CDR3 sequences, about an eighth seen once. CDR3 length: 16 residues. Trimming pared 2 bases from V and 3 bases from J, leaving 15 bases between. CDR1 and CDR2 (germline): SGHTA, FQGTGA. On this clonotype itself: Antigen specificity is unknown.

The rearrangement uses TRBV7-3 and TRBJ2-3; D is perhaps TRBD2 (6 bases). Sequencing was carried out using PBMCs or a T cell subset sorted from them (not recorded which). The receptor comes from a man between 18 and 29 years old who had mild COVID-19 (a few samples of this study predate the infection). Cell type and time point are not known. This CDR3 reads CASSLGSGEGTDTQYF. The CDR3 coding sequence is TGTGCCAGCAGCTTAGGGTCGGGGGAAGGGACAGATACGCAGTATTTT.